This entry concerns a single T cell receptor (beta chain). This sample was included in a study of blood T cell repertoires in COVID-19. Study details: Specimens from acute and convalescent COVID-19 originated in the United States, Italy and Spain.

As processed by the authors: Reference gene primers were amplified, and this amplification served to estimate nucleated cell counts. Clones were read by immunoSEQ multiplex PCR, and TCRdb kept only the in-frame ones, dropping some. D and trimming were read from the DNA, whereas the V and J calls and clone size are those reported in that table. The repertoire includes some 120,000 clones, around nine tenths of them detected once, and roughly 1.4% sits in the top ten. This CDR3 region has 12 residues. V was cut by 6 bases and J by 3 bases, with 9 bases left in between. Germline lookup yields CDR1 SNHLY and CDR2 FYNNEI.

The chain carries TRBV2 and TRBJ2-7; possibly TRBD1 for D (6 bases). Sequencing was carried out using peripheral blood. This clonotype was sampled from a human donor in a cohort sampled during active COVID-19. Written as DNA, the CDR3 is TGTGCCAGCAGGACGGACAGCTACGAGCAGTACTTC. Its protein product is CASRTDSYEQYF.